These 25 T cell receptor beta chains share one sample of origin, sequenced in a study of OX40 agonist ivuxolimab in advanced cancers. Some clones are missing from TCRdb's copy, which holds only in-frame ones; the method was immunoSEQ multiplex PCR. This repertoire shows more than 85,000 clones, 91% found once; its top ten account for about 0.31%. Material: CD4+ or CD8+ T cells sorted from blood, obtained in a trial of the OX40 agonist ivuxolimab. The receptors were gathered from an adult with an advanced solid tumor such as melanoma, head and neck, liver or kidney cancer.

The J gene is TRBJ2-3, the V gene TRBV5-1; 9 bases are a match to TRBD1. V was pared by 3 bases and J by 2 bases, with 4 bases of the junction left unmatched. Germline CDR1 and CDR2: SGHRS and YFSETQ. The CDR3 extends over 15 amino acids. The CDR3 bases are TGCGCCAGCAGCTATCGGACAGGGGACACAGATACGCAGTATTTT. Its translation: CASSYRTGDTDTQYF.

The chain combines TRBV18 with TRBJ2-5; 8 bases agree with TRBD2. The CDR3 is 14 residues long. V was pared by 3 bases and J by 3 bases, with 3 bases of the junction left unmatched. Germline V gene data show CDR1 as KGHSH and CDR2 as LQKENI. CDR3 sequence (DNA): TGTGCCAGCTCACCGTCACTAGCGGAAGAGACCCAGTACTTC. Encoded protein: CASSPSLAEETQYF.

This chain joins TRBV20-1 and TRBJ1-1; D gene ambiguous. The CDR3 length is 8 residues. Germline CDR1 reads DFQATT; CDR2 reads SNEGSKA (reference sequence). The CDR3 coding sequence is TGCAGGCCCGGTGAAGCTTTCTTT. It is translated as CRPGEAFF.

This chain links TRBV5-1 with TRBJ1-1; 7 nucleotides align to TRBD1. V lost 4 bases to trimming and J lost 4 bases; unmatched junction nucleotides: 10. Looked up from germline, CDR1 is SGHRS and CDR2 is YFSETQ. The CDR3 is 15 amino acids. DNA for the CDR3: TGCGCCAGCAGCGGTCCCGGGACAGTGGTCACTGAAGCTTTCTTT. Translated: CASSGPGTVVTEAFF.

The J gene is TRBJ2-7, the V gene TRBV27, with D hard to call. V lost 5 bases and J lost 2, with 16 bases in between. The CDR3 runs to 15 residues. The germline V gene has CDR1 MNHEY and CDR2 SMNVEV (reference sequence). The CDR3 DNA follows: TGTGCCAGCAGTATAAACCCTACCCCAGCCTACGAGCAGTACTTC. This codes for CASSINPTPAYEQYF.

The V gene is TRBV29-1, the J gene TRBJ1-1, with unresolved D. Germline V gene data show CDR1 as SQVTM and CDR2 as ANQGSEA. The V and J ends lost 4 bases and 1 base respectively, with 10 bases between them. The CDR3 sequence is 13 residues long. CDR3 sequence reads: CSVGRLRNTEAFF. CDR3 sequence (DNA): TGCAGCGTTGGTCGGCTACGGAACACTGAAGCTTTCTTT.

The table lists this clone with a few counts. V usage is TRBV7-8 and J usage is TRBJ1-5, with TRBD1 as a possible D gene (5 bases). CDR1 and CDR2 (germline): SGHVS, FQNEAQ. Trimming removed 1 base at V and 5 bases at J, with 15 bases between. CDR3 length equals 16 residues. DNA of the CDR3: TGTGCCAGCAGCTTAGGGGGGAGTTCCGCCCATCAGCCCCAGCATTTT. Translation: CASSLGGSSAHQPQHF. Filled out from reference TRBV7-8 and TRBJ1-5, the complete variable domain reads GAGVSQSPRYKVAKRGQDVALRCDPISGHVSLFWYQQALGQGPEFLTYFQNEAQLDKSGLPSDRFFAERPEGSVSTLKIQRTQQEDSAVYLCASSLGGSSAHQPQHFGDGTRLSIL.

The chain couples TRBV27 to TRBJ2-7, with 13 bases matching TRBD2. The CDR3 runs 16 residues. The junction had 10 bases not matched to a gene; V was cut back by 6 bases and J by 5 bases. CDR1 MNHEY and CDR2 SMNVEV come from the germline V gene (reference sequence). The CDR3 reads CASSPWTSGSKNEQYF. The CDR3 bases are TGTGCCAGCAGCCCTTGGACTAGCGGGAGTAAAAACGAGCAGTACTTC.

V is TRBV7-9 and J is TRBJ1-6; D is uncertain. Trimming took off 4 bases at V and 7 bases at J, with 8 bases between the two ends. The CDR3 is made up of 13 amino acids. Germline V lookup: CDR1 SEHNR, CDR2 FQNEAQ (reference sequence). CDR3 in DNA: TGTGCCAGCAGCTCAACCCAAAATTCACCCCTCCACTTT. Its protein product is CASSSTQNSPLHF.

V usage is TRBV5-6 and J usage is TRBJ2-7; D might be TRBD2 (7 bases). There are 15 residues in the CDR3. V was shortened by 1 base and J by 6 bases, with 17 bases between the two germline ends. Germline CDR1 is SGHDT and CDR2 is YYEEEE. The CDR3 bases are TGTGCCAGCAGCTTGATCGGGGGCGGGAGAGGCGAGCAGTACTTC. As protein: CASSLIGGGRGEQYF. The complete variable domain, with remaining parts taken from reference TRBV5-6 and TRBJ2-7, reads DAGVTQSPTHLIKTRGQQVTLRCSPKSGHDTVSWYQQALGQGPQFIFQYYEEEERQRGNFPDRFSGHQFPNYSSELNVNALLLGDSALYLCASSLIGGGRGEQYFGPGTRLTVT.

The chain is built from TRBV11-2 and TRBJ2-5; either TRBD1 or TRBD2 may fit D (5 bases each). V lost 1 base, J lost 4 bases, and 16 bases lay in between. Per germline, CDR1 SGHAT and CDR2 FQNNGV. There are 16 residues in the CDR3. In nucleotides, the CDR3 is TGTGCCAGCAGCTTAGCTGGCCTTCGAGGGGCAGAGACCCAGTACTTC. It translates to CASSLAGLRGAETQYF.

The chain joins TRBV6-1 to TRBJ1-1; no firm D call. CDR1 is MNHNS and CDR2 is SASEGT in the germline V gene. V was shortened by 3 bases and J by 3 bases, with 8 bases between the two germline ends. This CDR3 comprises 13 residues. This CDR3 is CASSEVLDTEAFF. CDR3 nucleotide sequence: TGTGCCAGCAGTGAGGTTTTGGACACTGAAGCTTTCTTT.

The rearrangement links TRBV5-6 to TRBJ1-4; 9 positions agree with TRBD1. Trimming took 4 bases from V and 7 from J; bases not matched to a gene: 5. The CDR3 consists of 14 residues. CDR1 is SGHDT, CDR2 YYEEEE, per germline. The CDR3 here is CASSRGQGREKLFF. The CDR3 nucleotides are TGTGCCAGCAGCCGGGGACAGGGTCGTGAAAAACTGTTTTTT.

The genes are TRBV6-6 and TRBJ2-5, with 7 bases identical to TRBD1. The germline V gene has CDR1 MNHNY and CDR2 SVGAGI (reference sequence). Trimming at V came to 4 bases and at J to 7 bases, leaving 9 bases not matched to a gene. The CDR3 runs to 14 residues. The CDR3 is CASSSSQGSGTQYF. Written as DNA, the CDR3 is TGTGCCAGCAGTTCTTCACAGGGGTCCGGGACCCAGTACTTC.

The J gene is TRBJ2-5, the V gene TRBV18; D remains unclear. This CDR3 region has 11 residues. Between the trimmed V and J ends, which lost 5 bases and 2 bases, there was a span of 3 bases. The germline V gene encodes CDR1 KGHSH and CDR2 LQKENI. The CDR3 coding sequence is TGTGCCAGCTCATGGCAAGAGACCCAGTACTTC. This encodes CASSWQETQYF. The variable domain in full, with the rest retrieved from reference TRBV18 and TRBJ2-5, is NAGVMQNPRHLVRRRGQEARLRCSPMKGHSHVYWYRQLPEEGLKFMVYLQKENIIDESGMPKERFSAEFPKEGPSILRIQQVVRGDSAAYFCASSWQETQYFGPGTRLLVL.

The CDR3 DNA is TGTGCCAGCAGGCCTACAGGGGCCTACTCTGGAAACACCATATATTTT. Translated, it gives CASRPTGAYSGNTIYF. The chain combines TRBV2 with TRBJ1-3; TRBD1 aligns across 7 bases. CDR1 and CDR2 from the germline V gene are SNHLY and FYNNEI. V gave up 6 bases and J gave up 0 bases; unmatched junction bases: 8. CDR3 length equals 16 residues.

The CDR3 bases are TGTGCCAGTAGCTACATCAGGGATCCTGGAAACACCATATATTTT. Its protein is CASSYIRDPGNTIYF. The chain links TRBV19 to TRBJ1-3, with D tentatively TRBD1 (5 bases). CDR3 length: 15 residues. Looked up from germline, CDR1 is LNHDA and CDR2 is SQIVND (reference sequence). Trimming cost V 6 bases and J 2 bases, with 14 bases left between them.

The chain is built from TRBV5-4 and TRBJ2-5; D is unresolved. Between the trimmed V and J ends, which lost 0 bases and 3 bases, there was a span of 6 bases. There are 13 residues in the CDR3. Germline CDR1 is SGHNT and CDR2 is YYREEE (reference sequence). The CDR3, as DNA: TGTGCCAGCAGCTTGGTCCGGGAAGAGACCCAGTACTTC. Encoded protein: CASSLVREETQYF.

The chain recombines TRBV6-1 with TRBJ2-1; D might be TRBD1 (6 bases). Trimming removed 1 base from V and 14 bases from J, with 12 bases in between. This CDR3 contains 12 residues. CDR1 and CDR2 from the germline V gene are MNHNS and SASEGT. CDR3 amino acids: CASSEGGTKEFF. CDR3 nucleotides: TGTGCCAGCAGTGAAGGAGGGACAAAGGAGTTCTTC.

V is TRBV30 and J is TRBJ1-1; 7 nucleotides agree with TRBD1. The CDR3 has 14 residues. Trimming removed 4 bases from V and 1 base from J; junction bases left unmatched: 6. The germline CDR1 and CDR2 sequences are GTSNPN and SVGIG (reference sequence). This CDR3 reads CAWTLGQANTEAFF. Written as DNA, the CDR3 is TGTGCCTGGACCCTAGGACAGGCGAACACTGAAGCTTTCTTT.

The sample holds one count of this clone. The rearrangement uses TRBV4-2 and TRBJ2-3; no firm D call. V lost 4 bases, J lost 1 base, and 9 bases lay in between. Germline V gene lookup returns CDR1 LGHNA and CDR2 YNFKEQ. The CDR3 is made up of 14 amino acids. The CDR3 nucleotides read TGTGCCAGCAGCCGAGACCCAGGCACAGATACGCAGTATTTT. It specifies CASSRDPGTDTQYF.

Written as DNA, the CDR3 is TGTGCCAGCAGTTTACTTCCAAGGGAGGAAAAACTGTTTTTT. Encoded protein: CASSLLPREEKLFF. The rearrangement joins TRBV28 to TRBJ1-4; D is uncertain. The germline CDR1 and CDR2 sequences are MDHEN and SYDVKM. The CDR3 consists of 14 residues. Trimming pared 2 bases from V and 8 bases from J, leaving 12 bases between.

CDR3 sequence: CAISETAERSTDTQYF. CDR3 DNA: TGTGCCATCAGTGAGACAGCGGAGAGGAGCACAGATACGCAGTATTTT. V and J are TRBV10-3 and TRBJ2-3; the D gene is possibly TRBD2 (5 bases). The CDR3 length is 16 residues. Germline V gene sequence: CDR1 ENHRY, CDR2 SYGVKD. V lost 2 bases to trimming and J lost 0 bases, with 12 bases between them.

This clone has a single count. This chain uses TRBV6-5 with TRBJ2-7, with D possibly being TRBD1 or TRBD2 (6 bases each). The V gene's germline CDR1 is MNHEY and CDR2 SVGAGI. The CDR3 runs 14 residues. The germline V and J ends were trimmed by 10 bases and 4 bases, with 20 bases remaining between them. The CDR3 nucleotides read TGTGCCACCGGGAACCCCCAGGGGAGGTACGAGCAGTACTTC. This gives the protein CATGNPQGRYEQYF.

This clone came up once. V gene TRBV5-5 combines with J gene TRBJ1-1, with D unresolved. The CDR3 covers 13 residues. With 0 bases removed from V and 7 bases from J, the gap between germline ends came to 10 bases. The germline V gene encodes CDR1 SGHKS and CDR2 YYEKEE (reference sequence). The CDR3 bases are TGTGCCAGCAGCTTGGAGTGGACCGGTGAAGCTTTCTTT. Translation: CASSLEWTGEAFF.